This entry features one T cell receptor (beta chain) sequence. Antigen specificity is unknown. Time point described: after neoadjuvant nivolumab, at surgical resection. The data were obtained in a study of neoadjuvant anti-PD-1 for oral cavity cancer. Study-level background: Non-progressing patients received a fourth nivolumab dose near day 43, then surgery on days 50-56.

Findings and limits, study-wide: TCR analyses covered only a few patients per response group.

V gave up 6 bases and J gave up 2 bases, with 13 bases separating them. Per germline, CDR1 SGHKS and CDR2 YYEKEE (reference sequence). CDR3 length: 14 amino acids. Most tumor samples had 4 to 5 ug input DNA in two replicates. Sequenced by immunoSEQ multiplex PCR; TCRdb stores in-frame clones only, minus some. The data hold approximately 15,000 clones, with about 37% observed a single time. This sample comprised tumor tissue, obtained after nivolumab (anti-PD-1) treatment. This chain connects TRBV5-5 to TRBJ2-3; maybe TRBD2 (6 bases). The clonotype was recovered from a person aged 35-79 years with oral cavity squamous cell carcinoma. The CDR3 here is CASTTRPYTDTQYF. CDR3 DNA sequence: TGTGCCAGCACGACTAGACCATACACAGATACGCAGTATTTT.